This T cell receptor beta chain emerged from a study of T cell repertoires in ileal Crohn's disease. About the research overall: Every patient was operated on for stricturing (roughly 60%) or penetrating (approximately 40%) complications.

The CDR3 runs 12 residues. The V and J ends lost 4 bases and 5 bases respectively, with 9 bases between them. Germline CDR1 reads SGHDT; CDR2 reads YYEEEE. Roughly 500 nanograms of biopsy DNA per sample underwent TCRB immunosequencing. The protocol was immunoSEQ multiplex PCR, while the TCRdb copy is restricted to in-frame clones and leaves out a portion. Here the sample spans 8,200 or so clones, over 70% being singletons. Study-wide points: High-frequency clones were more common in sorted CD8 than CD4 cells. All patients with clonality above 26.8% had endoscopic recurrence.

Note on this clone: Its antigen is still unknown.

The specimen was ileal tissue. The receptor comes from an adult with Crohn's disease. The chain combines TRBV5-6 with TRBJ2-5; D is possibly TRBD1 (6 bases). The CDR3 region is CASSSTGETQYF. In DNA form, the CDR3 reads TGTGCCAGCAGCAGTACAGGGGAGACCCAGTACTTC.